The present entry profiles one TCR beta chain with its context. This entry belongs to a study of blood T cell repertoires in COVID-19. Generated by immunoSEQ multiplex PCR, the TCRdb table keeps only in-frame clones and is missing some. The repertoire includes about 190,000 clones, over 80% of them detected once, and about 3.3% sits in the top ten. Germline V CDR1 and CDR2: MNHEY, SVGEGT. The J segment lost 3 bases and the V segment lost 6 bases, leaving 10 bases of the junction unmatched. The CDR3 contains 16 residues. J is TRBJ1-4 and V is TRBV6-2 or TRBV6-3, with TRBD1 matching over 7 bases. This receptor was obtained from a woman aged 30 to 39 who had been exposed to COVID-19. The sequencing sample was made of PBMCs or T cells enriched from blood (not recorded which). The CDR3 nucleotides are TGTGCCAGCAGCAGGGGACTCGGGACAGCTAATGAAAAACTGTTTTTT. It is translated as CASSRGLGTANEKLFF.